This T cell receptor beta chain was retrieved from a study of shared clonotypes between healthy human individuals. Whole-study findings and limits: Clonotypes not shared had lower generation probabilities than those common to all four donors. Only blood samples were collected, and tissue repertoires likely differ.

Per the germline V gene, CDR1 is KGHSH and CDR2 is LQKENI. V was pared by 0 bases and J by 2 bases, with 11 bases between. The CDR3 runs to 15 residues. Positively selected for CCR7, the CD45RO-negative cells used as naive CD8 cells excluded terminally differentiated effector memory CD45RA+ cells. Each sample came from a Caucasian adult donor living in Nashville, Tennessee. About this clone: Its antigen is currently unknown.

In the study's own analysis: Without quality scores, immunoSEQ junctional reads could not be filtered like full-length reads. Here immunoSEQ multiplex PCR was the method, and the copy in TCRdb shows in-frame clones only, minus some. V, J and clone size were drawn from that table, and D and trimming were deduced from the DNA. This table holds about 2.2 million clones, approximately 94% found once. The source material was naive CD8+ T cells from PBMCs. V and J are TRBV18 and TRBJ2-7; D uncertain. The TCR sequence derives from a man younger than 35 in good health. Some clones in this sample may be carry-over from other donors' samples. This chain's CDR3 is CASSPPVAATYEQYF. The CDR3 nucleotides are TGTGCCAGCTCACCACCGGTGGCGGCCACCTACGAGCAGTACTTC.